One and the same sample provided the 14 T cell receptor beta chains below, sequenced in a study of cytomegalovirus exposure and HLA in healthy donors. Sequenced by immunoSEQ multiplex PCR; TCRdb stores in-frame clones only, minus some. The data hold about 98,000 clones, with approximately 95% observed a single time. The specimen was PBMCs. All receptors derive from a woman aged 18-29 years in good health and CMV-seronegative.

This chain connects TRBV2 to TRBJ1-2; TRBD1 matches 7 bases. CDR3 size: 13 residues. The V and J ends lost 6 bases and 7 bases, in that order; junction bases with no gene match: 8. Germline V gene data show CDR1 as SNHLY and CDR2 as FYNNEI. The CDR3 nucleotides read TGTGCCAGCAGAGACAGGGAGTACTCTGGCTACACCTTC. Translating gives CASRDREYSGYTF.

This chain joins TRBV5-1 and TRBJ2-3, with 8 bases identical to TRBD2. Per germline, CDR1 SGHRS and CDR2 YFSETQ. This CDR3 region has 15 residues. The V segment lost 1 base and the J segment 6 bases; nucleotides outside the gene matches: 7. DNA of the CDR3: TGCGCCAGCAGCTTGAACGGGGGGGAATCGGATACGCAGTATTTT. Translating gives CASSLNGGESDTQYF.

V usage is TRBV6-1 and J usage is TRBJ2-5; TRBD2 agrees at 9 bases. Germline CDR1 MNHNS, CDR2 SASEGT. Unmatched junction bases numbered 2, after V lost 2 bases and J lost 1 base. This CDR3 spans 15 amino acids. The CDR3: CASSETAGGQETQYF. DNA for the CDR3: TGTGCCAGCAGTGAAACAGCGGGGGGCCAAGAGACCCAGTACTTC.

This clone has just one count. This chain connects TRBV13 to TRBJ2-7; TRBD2 might be the D (6 bases). V dropped 3 bases and J dropped 4 bases, with 10 bases sitting between them. The CDR3 runs 13 residues. Germline CDR1 PRHDT, CDR2 FYEKMQ (reference sequence). Here the CDR3 DNA reads TGTGCCAGCAGCTTCGGGGGAAAATACGAGCAGTACTTC. Amino acid sequence: CASSFGGKYEQYF.

The genes are TRBV30 and TRBJ1-2; D is uncertain. CDR1 and CDR2 (germline): GTSNPN, SVGIG (reference sequence). V was trimmed by 2 bases and J by 5 bases, leaving 15 bases between them. The CDR3 is 14 amino acids. The CDR3 protein is CAWSLPSPLYGYTF. The CDR3 DNA is TGTGCCTGGAGTTTACCGAGCCCTTTATATGGCTACACCTTC.

This clone was seen only once. The chain couples TRBV7-2 to TRBJ2-1, with 10 bases lining up with TRBD1. Germline CDR1 and CDR2: SGHTA and FQGNSA. The junction had 7 bases not matched to a gene; V was cut back by 11 bases and J by 3 bases. The CDR3 has 14 residues. The CDR3 loop is CAVDRDRGYNEQFF. The CDR3 DNA reads as TGTGCCGTAGACCGGGACAGGGGCTACAATGAGCAGTTCTTC.

The chain joins TRBV5-1 to TRBJ2-2; 8 bases map to TRBD2. The V and J ends lost 8 bases and 4 bases, in that order; junction bases with no gene match: 13. CDR1 SGHRS and CDR2 YFSETQ come from the germline V gene. The CDR3 has 16 residues. In nucleotides, the CDR3 is TGCGCCAGTGCGCCGGTACTAGCGGCAACCACCGGGGAGCTGTTTTTT. This translates into CASAPVLAATTGELFF.

This sequence joins TRBV6-1 and TRBJ1-6; D gene unclear. Germline V gene lookup returns CDR1 MNHNS and CDR2 SASEGT. CDR3 size: 14 residues. V lost 1 base, J lost 10 bases, and 11 bases lay in between. As DNA, the CDR3 is TGTGCCAGCAGTGAAGGGGCGGGAAGGTCACCCCTCCACTTT. Translation: CASSEGAGRSPLHF.

V and J are TRBV5-1 and TRBJ2-7; D might be TRBD1 (6 bases). The CDR3 has 15 residues. Trimming cost V 0 bases and J 2 bases, with 12 bases left between them. Per germline, CDR1 SGHRS and CDR2 YFSETQ. The CDR3 spells CASSLAPGEPYEQYF. As DNA, the CDR3 is TGCGCCAGCAGCTTGGCCCCAGGGGAGCCCTACGAGCAGTACTTC.

CDR3 sequence reads: CASSPTPAGPGEQYF. The CDR3, as DNA: TGTGCCAGTAGTCCGACACCAGCGGGGCCTGGTGAGCAGTACTTC. J is TRBJ2-7 and V is TRBV19; 7 nucleotides match TRBD2. This CDR3 spans 15 amino acids. Germline V gene data show CDR1 as LNHDA and CDR2 as SQIVND (reference sequence). V was pared by 5 bases and J by 7 bases, with 14 bases of the junction left unmatched.

V usage is TRBV25-1 and J usage is TRBJ1-4, with D maybe TRBD1 (5 bases). The CDR3 has 17 residues. CDR1 MGHDK and CDR2 SYGVNS come from the germline V gene. V was shortened by 6 bases and J by 0 bases, with 17 bases between the two germline ends. The CDR3, as DNA: TGTGCCAGCAGCACCCGGGGGGAATATGCAACTAATGAAAAACTGTTTTTT. Residues: CASSTRGEYATNEKLFF.

The chain recombines TRBV9 with TRBJ2-5; D gene ambiguous. Trimming left V 4 bases short and J 4 bases short, with 23 bases between. The CDR3 spans 17 residues. Germline CDR1 SGDLS, CDR2 YYNGEE. CDR3 in DNA: TGTGCCAGCAGCTCCCCGGTCGGAGATCGGGTGGGAGAGACCCAGTACTTC. It specifies CASSSPVGDRVGETQYF.

Here the CDR3 reads CASSDSLYGYTF. CDR3 DNA sequence: TGTGCCAGCAGTGATAGTCTCTATGGCTACACCTTC. The rearrangement links TRBV6-1 to TRBJ1-2; D not resolved. Germline V lookup: CDR1 MNHNS, CDR2 SASEGT. The length of the CDR3 is 12 residues. The V end was cut by 3 bases, the J end by 4 bases, with 6 bases between.

J is TRBJ2-3 and V is TRBV7-4, with a possible D match to TRBD2 (5 bases). The CDR3 is 20 residues long. V was cut by 1 base and J by 0 bases, with 23 bases left in between. The V gene's germline CDR1 is SGHVT and CDR2 SQSDAQ. CDR3 in amino acids: CASSLEYGLVPGKSTDTQYF. CDR3 DNA sequence: TGTGCCAGCAGCTTAGAGTACGGTCTCGTCCCGGGAAAGAGCACAGATACGCAGTATTTT.